The clone carrying this TCR beta chain occurred many times. The antigen is unknown. From the 5' RACE reads, TCRdb called clonotypes with MiXCR, one entry per CDR3 protein. There are more than 300,000 distinct CDR3 sequences in the sample; roughly 8% occur only once, and roughly 15% lies in the top ten. This record belongs to a study of CD8 T cells in ankylosing spondylitis. General study points: The clones that were linked to disease were reported to be significantly enriched in matched synovial fluid samples from ankylosing spondylitis patients. Apparently characteristic of ankylosing spondylitis blood was a TCR beta motif (eight highly homologous variants).

Germline CDR1 SEHNR, CDR2 FQNEAQ (reference sequence). There are 13 residues in the CDR3. Germline trimming cut 2 bases from V and 8 bases from J; bases unmatched to any gene: 3. The receptor was derived from a male donor with ankylosing spondylitis. What was sequenced was blood, either unsorted or a sorted T cell fraction (not recorded which). The gene calls are TRBV7-9 and TRBJ2-1; TRBD2 aligns across 7 bases. CDR3 amino acids: CASSLSGTDEQFF. The CDR3 DNA is TGTGCCAGCAGCTTAAGCGGGACCGATGAGCAGTTCTTC.